Included here is one T cell receptor beta chain sequence, with context. Its antigen is not known. The protocol was immunoSEQ multiplex PCR, while the TCRdb copy is restricted to in-frame clones and leaves out a portion. The data contain tens of thousands of clones, 80% to 90% of them singletons. This entry belongs to a study of T cells in localized non-small cell lung cancer. Points from the study as a whole: Peak T cell clonality was found in uninvolved adjacent lung, exceeding tumor. A raised T cell density in blood coincided with lengthier overall survival. The appearance of a median about 62 of the top 100 tumor clones was seen in adjacent lung. Heterogeneity cannot be ruled out, as sequencing used one tumor region only.

Germline values: CDR1 SNHLY, CDR2 FYNNEI. The CDR3 loop spans 13 amino acids. Trimming shortened V by 6 bases and J by 7 bases, and 16 bases separated the two germline ends. Sequencing used peripheral blood, obtained before any cancer treatment. The TCR sequence derives from a man aged 40-75 years with stage I squamous cell lung carcinoma. This chain joins TRBV2 and TRBJ2-7; D unclear. The CDR3 sequence is CASRTGSYVEQYF. CDR3 sequence (DNA): TGTGCCAGCAGGACTGGAAGTTACGTTGAGCAGTACTTC.